Here is one T cell receptor (beta chain) with its context. In its sample, this clonotype was seen many times. Its target antigen remains unknown. The input lacks base qualities; no much larger clone sits a single base away. The CDR3 goes from the cysteine to the phenylalanine over 16 residues. The CDR3 DNA has 48 bases and is translated from base 1. CDR1 SEHNR and CDR2 FQNEAQ are derived from the germline V gene (reference sequence). Trimmed from V: 3 bases; trimmed from J: 9 bases; junction bases lacking a gene match: 12. Lymph node samples came from the axillary draining lymph nodes of breast cancer patients. Sequencing took place on an Illumina HiSeq 2000. Multiplex PCR amplification was used to generate the TCR beta chain libraries. High-throughput sequencing was used to analyze the amplified TCR beta chain products. TCRdb reprocessed the public reads (quality trimming at Q25 with fastp, clone calling with MiXCR) and kept in-frame beta chains. Merged by CDR3 protein, the rows form single entries marked with the most common genes and DNA. Present in this sample are 180,000 or so distinct CDR3 sequences, about 32% of which were seen just once. The ten largest make up 4.3% of the sample.

These data belong to a study of breast tumors, draining lymph nodes, adjacent tissues (dated by TCRdb to about 2016). For the study in its entirety: Breast cancer patients provided tumor, adjacent nontumor tissue and axillary lymph nodes, and the study compared the TCR beta repertoires across these three sources. In human breast cancer, the study set out to assess how tumor, surrounding tissue and draining lymph node repertoires relate to one another and whether T cells might be exchanged between them.

The study at large found these results: Rather than being directly demonstrated, the conclusion that tumor T cells originate in lymph nodes was presented as consistent with a hypothesis. The data were considered consistent with most tumor T cells being derived from the lymph node and subsequently expanding within tumor tissue. Tumor T-cell repertoires showed less diversity than lymph node repertoires and more diversity than nontumor tissue repertoires, and tumor T-cell repertoires showed preferential V and J gene usage. Tumor and nontumor tissue repertoires were found to be significantly more similar in luminal-like than in basal-like breast cancer.

The sequence joins TRBV7-9 to TRBJ2-1; 9 bases in the junction line up with TRBD1. The receptor comes from a female donor with breast cancer. Some clones in this sample may be carry-over from other donors' samples. The source material was axillary lymph node tissue. The DNA sequence is TGTGCCAGCAGCTTCCCCCCGGGACAGGGCGTTGGTGAGCAGTTCTTC. This codes for CASSFPPGQGVGEQFF.